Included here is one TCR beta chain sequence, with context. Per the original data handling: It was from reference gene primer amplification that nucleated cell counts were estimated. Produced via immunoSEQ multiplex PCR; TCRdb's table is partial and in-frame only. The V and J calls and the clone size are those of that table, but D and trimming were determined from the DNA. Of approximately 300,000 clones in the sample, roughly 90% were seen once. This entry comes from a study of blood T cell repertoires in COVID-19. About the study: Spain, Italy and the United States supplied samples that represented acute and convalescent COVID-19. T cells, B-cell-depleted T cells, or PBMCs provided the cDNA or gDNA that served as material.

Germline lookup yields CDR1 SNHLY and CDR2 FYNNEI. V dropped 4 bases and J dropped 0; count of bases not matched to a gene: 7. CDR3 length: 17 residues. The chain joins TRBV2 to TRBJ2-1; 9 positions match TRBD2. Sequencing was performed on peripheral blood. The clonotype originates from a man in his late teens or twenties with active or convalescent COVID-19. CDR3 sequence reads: CASSGSGGASSYNEQFF. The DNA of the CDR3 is TGTGCCAGCAGTGGTAGCGGGGGTGCGAGCTCCTACAATGAGCAGTTCTTC.